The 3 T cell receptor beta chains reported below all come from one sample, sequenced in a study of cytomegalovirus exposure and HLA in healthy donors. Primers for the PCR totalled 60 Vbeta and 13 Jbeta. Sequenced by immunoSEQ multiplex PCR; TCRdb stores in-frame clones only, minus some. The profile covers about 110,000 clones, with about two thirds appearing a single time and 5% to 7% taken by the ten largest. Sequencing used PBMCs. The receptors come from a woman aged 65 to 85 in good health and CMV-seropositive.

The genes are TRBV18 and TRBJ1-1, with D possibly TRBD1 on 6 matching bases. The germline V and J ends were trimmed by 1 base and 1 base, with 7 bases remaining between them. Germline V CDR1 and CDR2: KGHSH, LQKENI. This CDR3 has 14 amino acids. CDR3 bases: TGTGCCAGCTCACCACAACAGGGGAACACTGAAGCTTTCTTT. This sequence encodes CASSPQQGNTEAFF.

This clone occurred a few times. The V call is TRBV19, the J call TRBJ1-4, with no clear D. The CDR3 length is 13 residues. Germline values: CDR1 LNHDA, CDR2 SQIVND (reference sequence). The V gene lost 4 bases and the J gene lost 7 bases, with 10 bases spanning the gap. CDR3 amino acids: CASSSGQSEKLFF. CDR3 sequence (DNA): TGTGCCAGTAGTAGTGGGCAGAGTGAAAAACTGTTTTTT.

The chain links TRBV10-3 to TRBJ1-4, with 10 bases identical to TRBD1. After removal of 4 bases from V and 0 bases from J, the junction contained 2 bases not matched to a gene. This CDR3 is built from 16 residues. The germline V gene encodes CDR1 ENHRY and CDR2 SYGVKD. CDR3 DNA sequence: TGTGCCATCAGTGGGACAGGGGGAGCAACTAATGAAAAACTGTTTTTT. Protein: CAISGTGGATNEKLFF.